Following are 15 T cell receptor beta chains from one sample sequenced in a study of blood T cells in healthy people across ages. The second PCR ran roughly 7 to 12 cycles with a sample-barcoded 5' primer and J-beta primers. TCRdb fed the 5' RACE reads into MiXCR, producing one record per CDR3 protein. The sample records hundreds of thousands of distinct CDR3 sequences, over 40% being singletons. Sequencing input: blood. The receptors were gathered from a woman aged 80 or over in good health.

The chain has TRBV20-1 and TRBJ2-7; either TRBD1 or TRBD2 may fit D (5 bases each). CDR1 and CDR2 from the germline V gene are DFQATT and SNEGSKA (reference sequence). This CDR3 comprises 13 residues. V was shortened by 5 bases and J by 0 bases, with 11 bases between the two germline ends. In DNA, the CDR3 is TGCAGTGCTTCTTCGGGGCACTCCTACGAGCAGTACTTC. This sequence encodes CSASSGHSYEQYF.

A word on this clonotype: Since a much larger clone is just one base distant, this may be a read error. The chain couples TRBV10-3 to TRBJ2-4; D call uncertain. The CDR3 is made up of 12 amino acids. The germline CDR1 and CDR2 sequences are ENHRY and SYGVKD. V was shortened by 4 bases and J by 15 bases, with 16 bases between the two germline ends. The chain's CDR3 is CAISAGEETRYF. The CDR3 DNA follows: TGTGCCATCAGTGCAGGCGAAGAGACCCGGTACTTC.

The table lists this clonotype with many counts. The chain links TRBV5-1 to TRBJ2-5; maybe TRBD2 (6 bases). Germline CDR1 and CDR2: SGHRS and YFSETQ. CDR3 length: 13 amino acids. The V end was cut by 2 bases, the J end by 3 bases, with 8 bases between. The CDR3 sequence is CASSFGTEETQYF. CDR3 coding DNA: TGCGCCAGCAGCTTTGGGACTGAAGAGACCCAGTACTTC. Full variable domain (missing parts from reference TRBV5-1 and TRBJ2-5): KAGVTQTPRYLIKTRGQQVTLSCSPISGHRSVSWYQQTPGQGLQFLFEYFSETQRNKGNFPGRFSGRQFSNSRSEMNVSTLELGDSALYLCASSFGTEETQYFGPGTRLLVL.

This chain joins TRBV7-9 and TRBJ1-2; 7 nucleotides align to TRBD1. Trimming at V came to 1 base and at J to 4 bases, leaving 6 bases not matched to a gene. There are 15 residues in the CDR3. The V gene's germline CDR1 is SEHNR and CDR2 FQNEAQ (reference sequence). The CDR3 spells CASSLGSGTAYGYTF. The CDR3 bases are TGTGCCAGCAGCTTAGGTAGCGGGACAGCCTATGGCTACACCTTC.

The chain carries TRBV20-1 and TRBJ2-7; D is possibly TRBD2 (7 bases). The CDR3 has 13 residues. CDR1 is DFQATT and CDR2 is SNEGSKA in the germline V gene (reference sequence). V was pared by 3 bases and J by 5 bases, with 14 bases between. CDR3 loop: CSARGIGGDEQYF. The CDR3 coding sequence is TGCAGTGCTAGGGGTATAGGGGGGGACGAGCAGTACTTC.

With respect to this clonotype: A much larger clone lies one base from this, so it may be a read error. V gene TRBV20-1 combines with J gene TRBJ2-3, with a weak D call TRBD2 (6 bases). The CDR3 is 12 amino acids. Germline CDR1 reads DFQATT; CDR2 reads SNEGSKA (reference sequence). The CDR3: CSARVGRDTRYF. CDR3 DNA: TGCAGTGCTAGAGTGGGGCGGGATACGCGGTATTTT.

A note on this clonotype: The junction does not match germline at one end; this may be a read error. The J gene is TRBJ2-3, the V gene TRBV30, with D possibly matching TRBD2 (5 bases). The CDR3 covers 12 residues. Germline loops: CDR1 GTSNPN, CDR2 SVGIG (reference sequence). CDR3 protein: CAGSLWADTQYF. Written as DNA, the CDR3 is TGTGCCGGGAGTCTATGGGCAGATACGCAGTATTTT.

This clonotype was seen a handful of times. The genes are TRBV7-9 and TRBJ1-5; D not certain. CDR3 length: 13 residues. CDR1 is SEHNR, CDR2 FQNEAQ, per germline (reference sequence). Trimming pared 3 bases from V and 7 bases from J, leaving 10 bases between. The CDR3, as DNA: TGTGCCAGCAGCTTTGTACAGTCACAGCCCCAGCATTTT. This codes for CASSFVQSQPQHF.

This sequence joins TRBV6-6 and TRBJ2-7, with 9 bases aligning to TRBD1. Germline lookup yields CDR1 MNHNY and CDR2 SVGAGI (reference sequence). The CDR3 has 12 residues. The trim removed 6 bases at V and 12 bases at J, leaving 9 bases unmatched. The CDR3 protein is CASSHGTGFLYF. Here the CDR3 DNA reads TGTGCCAGCAGCCACGGGACAGGGTTTTTGTACTTC.

This clonotype was counted many times. The rearrangement uses TRBV7-2 and TRBJ2-5; the D is unclear. CDR3 length equals 16 residues. V was pared by 1 base and J by 5 bases, with 17 bases between. Germline CDR1 is SGHTA and CDR2 is FQGNSA. The CDR3 DNA reads as TGTGCCAGCAGCTTAGTCGGGTTATCCGGAATCGAGACCCAGTACTTC. It yields the protein CASSLVGLSGIETQYF.

This chain links TRBV29-1 with TRBJ2-5, with 12 bases fitting TRBD2. V lost 6 bases to trimming and J lost 5 bases; unmatched junction nucleotides: 13. Germline assignment: CDR1 SQVTM and CDR2 ANQGSEA. The CDR3 covers 16 residues. This CDR3 is CSVAGLAGNLWETQYF. The CDR3 DNA reads as TGCAGCGTCGCTGGACTAGCGGGGAATCTCTGGGAGACCCAGTACTTC.

This clonotype was counted many times. The rearrangement joins TRBV29-1 to TRBJ1-4; possible D gene TRBD1, 5 bases. The CDR3 has 12 residues. V lost 8 bases and J lost 5, with 12 bases in between. Germline values: CDR1 SQVTM, CDR2 ANQGSEA. DNA for the CDR3: TGCAGCTCGAGGGGAGAAAATGAAAAACTGTTTTTT. It encodes CSSRGENEKLFF.

In its sample, this clonotype was seen many times. The chain employs TRBV2 and TRBJ2-7, with D uncertain. Germline V gives CDR1 SNHLY, CDR2 FYNNEI. V lost 5 bases and J 1 base, leaving 9 bases between the germline ends. The CDR3 covers 13 residues. CDR3: CASSPHLSYEQYF. The CDR3, as DNA: TGTGCCAGCAGTCCGCATCTTTCCTACGAGCAGTACTTC.

Note on this clonotype: A much larger clone lies a single base off, so this may be a read error. CDR3 in DNA: TGTGCCAGCAAAGCTGGTGAGCAGTTCTTC. Its translation: CASKAGEQFF. The rearrangement joins TRBV2 to TRBJ2-1; D call uncertain. CDR1 is SNHLY, CDR2 FYNNEI, per germline. CDR3 size: 10 residues. V shed 7 bases and J shed 9 bases, with 7 bases lying between them.

As for this clonotype: A much larger clone differs from this one at a single base, so this may be a read error. The rearrangement joins TRBV7-2 to TRBJ2-1, with D perhaps TRBD2 (5 bases). CDR3 size: 14 residues. V lost 5 bases to trimming and J lost 9 bases, with 17 bases between them. Germline loops: CDR1 SGHTA, CDR2 FQGNSA. CDR3 nucleotides: TGTGCCAGCAGCGTAGGAAGGACTCGGGGTGAGCAGTTCTTC. It yields the protein CASSVGRTRGEQFF.